This TCR beta chain comes out of a study of blood T cell repertoires in COVID-19. Authors' data handling: Researchers report that nucleated cell counts were estimated from reference gene primer amplification. The method was immunoSEQ multiplex PCR; TCRdb's version includes in-frame clones alone and lacks a portion of them. D and trimming were read from the DNA, whereas the V and J calls and clone size are those reported in that table. The sample lists about 100,000 clones, around 90% occurring once. This CDR3 is built from 15 residues. The V and J ends lost 6 bases and 0 bases respectively, with 15 bases between them. Germline V lookup: CDR1 MNHEY, CDR2 SMNVEV (reference sequence).

This sequence was found in a man in his forties or fifties with acute or convalescent COVID-19. The chain combines TRBV27 with TRBJ2-7, with D perhaps matching TRBD1 (6 bases). The sample comprised peripheral blood. As DNA, the CDR3 is TGTGCCAGCAGCCCTGGACAGTCCTACTCCTACGAGCAGTACTTC. Translating gives CASSPGQSYSYEQYF.